The 11 T cell receptor beta chains presented below share a single source sample, sequenced in a study of T cells in Graves' hyperthyroidism and ophthalmopathy. RNA transcripts yielded amplified TCR beta CDR3 regions. A set of HTBI primers served as the primers for a first-round RT-PCR of the TCR CDR3. MiXCR, run by TCRdb on the multiplex PCR reads, gives a single entry per CDR3 protein. The sample lists 400,000 or so distinct CDR3 sequences; nearly 15% were seen once. The sample consisted of blood. These receptor sequences come from a woman aged 55-70 years with Graves' ophthalmopathy.

As regards this clonotype: Being one base from a much bigger clone, this may be a read error. This chain uses TRBV27 with TRBJ1-4, with D maybe TRBD1 (5 bases). Trimming shortened V by 5 bases and J by 3 bases, and 10 bases separated the two germline ends. From germline, CDR1 is MNHEY and CDR2 SMNVEV (reference sequence). This CDR3 spans 14 amino acids. The CDR3 DNA is TGTGCCAGCAGTCATCAGGGAGCTAATGAAAAACTGTTTTTT. It codes for CASSHQGANEKLFF.

V usage is TRBV5-6 and J usage is TRBJ1-1; perhaps TRBD1 as D (5 bases). Deletions cut 3 bases from V and 1 base from J, with 13 bases between. Germline CDR1 SGHDT, CDR2 YYEEEE. The CDR3 consists of 15 residues. The DNA for the CDR3 is TGTGCCAGCAGCTCACCCGGGACGAAGAACACTGAAGCTTTCTTT. It is translated as CASSSPGTKNTEAFF.

This clonotype was counted at least ten times. The chain joins TRBV28 to TRBJ2-5; 9 positions match TRBD2. The CDR3 has 15 amino acids. Looked up from germline, CDR1 is MDHEN and CDR2 is SYDVKM. Unmatched junction bases numbered 6, after V lost 6 bases and J lost 1 base. CDR3 sequence: CASRPSGRFQETQYF. CDR3 DNA: TGTGCCAGCAGGCCGAGCGGGAGGTTCCAAGAGACCCAGTACTTC.

The genes are TRBV19 and TRBJ2-2, with no clear D. In germline, CDR1 is LNHDA, CDR2 SQIVND (reference sequence). The CDR3 loop spans 15 amino acids. V lost 6 bases, J lost 4 bases, and 15 bases lay in between. Written as DNA, the CDR3 is TGTGCCAGTAGGGAAGACCTCATCGGCACCGGGGAGCTGTTTTTT. As protein: CASREDLIGTGELFF. The full variable domain, its missing parts supplied by reference TRBV19 and TRBJ2-2, is DGGITQSPKYLFRKEGQNVTLSCEQNLNHDAMYWYRQDPGQGLRLIYYSQIVNDFQKGDIAEGYSVSREKKESFPLTVTSAQKNPTAFYLCASREDLIGTGELFFGEGSRLTVL.

The rearrangement links TRBV20-1 to TRBJ2-7; the match to TRBD1 covers 8 bases. The germline gives CDR1 DFQATT, CDR2 SNEGSKA (reference sequence). CDR3 size: 15 residues. After removal of 2 bases from V and 0 bases from J, the junction contained 6 bases not matched to a gene. This CDR3 is CSARNRDRSSYEQYF. CDR3 nucleotide sequence: TGCAGTGCTAGAAACAGGGACAGGTCCTCCTACGAGCAGTACTTC.

This clonotype was counted at least ten times. The V call is TRBV6-1, the J call TRBJ2-7, with 12 bases identical to TRBD2. The CDR3 runs to 13 residues. Germline trimming cut 5 bases from V and 6 bases from J; bases unmatched to any gene: 2. Germline V gene lookup returns CDR1 MNHNS and CDR2 SASEGT. CDR3 sequence: CASSSTSGSEQYF. The CDR3 nucleotides read TGTGCCAGCAGTTCGACTAGCGGGAGCGAGCAGTACTTC.

The sample holds many counts of this clonotype. The rearrangement links TRBV5-1 to TRBJ2-7, with TRBD2 matching over 7 bases. CDR3 length equals 15 residues. V lost 0 bases to trimming and J lost 5 bases; unmatched junction nucleotides: 8. In germline, CDR1 is SGHRS, CDR2 YFSETQ. The CDR3 here is CASSLAEGRVNEQYF. Written as DNA, the CDR3 is TGCGCCAGCAGCTTGGCCGAAGGGAGGGTCAACGAGCAGTACTTC.

This clonotype was recorded many times. The chain has TRBV28 and TRBJ2-3, with TRBD1 matching over 10 bases. V was clipped by 8 bases and J by 8 bases; unmatched bases: 13. The CDR3 runs to 15 residues. Germline-derived CDR1 and CDR2 are MDHEN and SYDVKM. The CDR3, as DNA: TGTGCCAGCGGGTCCCCGGGACAGGGGCCGCGTACGCAGTATTTT. It translates to CASGSPGQGPRTQYF.

This clonotype was observed many times. The genes are TRBV28 and TRBJ2-3; the match to TRBD2 covers 14 bases. There are 19 residues in the CDR3. Germline V gene sequence: CDR1 MDHEN, CDR2 SYDVKM. The junction had 15 bases not matched to a gene; V was cut back by 6 bases and J by 4 bases. The CDR3 nucleotides read TGTGCCAGCAGGACGGGACTAGCGGGAGTAAGGGGGGTCCCAGATACGCAGTATTTT. Protein product: CASRTGLAGVRGVPDTQYF.

This clonotype was seen many times. The chain employs TRBV5-1 and TRBJ2-2; maybe TRBD2 (5 bases). Germline CDR1 and CDR2: SGHRS and YFSETQ. The CDR3 has 15 residues. Trimming stripped 3 bases from V and 2 bases from J, with 11 bases between. CDR3 DNA sequence: TGCGCCAGCAGCTCGCGGGCGGTTAACACCGGGGAGCTGTTTTTT. This encodes CASSSRAVNTGELFF.

This clonotype has ten or more counts. The chain couples TRBV20-1 to TRBJ2-7; D is possibly TRBD1 or TRBD2 (7 bases each). V was trimmed by 1 base and J by 1 base, leaving 20 bases between them. CDR3 size: 17 residues. Germline CDR1 DFQATT, CDR2 SNEGSKA (reference sequence). CDR3 sequence: CSARAQGGGPRSYEQYF. The CDR3 nucleotides are TGCAGTGCTAGAGCCCAGGGGGGGGGGCCCCGTTCCTACGAGCAGTACTTC.